This TCR beta chain was identified in a study of cytomegalovirus exposure and HLA in healthy donors. Across the whole study: The same platform was used for the 120 or so validation repertoires as for the 650 to 800 first-cohort repertoires, as reported in a later analysis.

Points on this clone: Its specificity is not known.

The J segment lost 7 bases and the V segment lost 0 bases, leaving 8 bases of the junction unmatched. The CDR3 has 17 residues. Germline CDR1 LGHNA, CDR2 YSLEER. Assay: immunoSEQ multiplex PCR; the TCRdb copy retains only in-frame clones and omits some. Among some 100,000 clones, 88% were seen once, and the ten largest hold around 2.1%. The donors were part of the roughly 120-subject validation cohort, which stood apart from the roughly 680-subject first cohort. Study-wide results and caveats: A list of around 150 TCR beta chains associated with cytomegalovirus was given. Subsequent analysis of the 120 or so validation repertoires found a tendency for first-cohort TCR clusters to co-occur.

The source is a woman between 18 and 29 years old in good health and CMV-seronegative. This sequence joins TRBV4-3 and TRBJ2-1; TRBD2 aligns across 11 bases. The sequenced material came from PBMCs. This chain's CDR3 is CASSQDLAGGLDNEQFF. The DNA of the CDR3 is TGCGCCAGCAGCCAAGATCTAGCGGGGGGCCTGGATAATGAGCAGTTCTTC.